This TCR beta chain was retrieved from a study of beta chain features in type 1 diabetes. Study-wide results and limits: There was a moderate but significant shortening of TCRB CDR3s in all four CD4+ subsets of Type 1 diabetes patients.

The whole isolated RNA underwent reverse transcription, so sequencing captured expressed TCRB transcripts. Libraries were prepared by immunoSEQ multiplex PCR; TCRdb keeps only in-frame clonotypes and omits some of them. The table has about 240,000 clones, about 14% seen once; the top ten hold about 0.018%. This clone was detected only a few times. The antigen is unknown. The CDR3 is 15 amino acids. Germline CDR1 is GTSNPN and CDR2 is SVGIG (reference sequence). The J segment lost 5 bases and the V segment lost 1 base, leaving 4 bases of the junction unmatched. The sequence derives from a man aged 25 to 40 with type 1 diabetes. The material sequenced was naive CD4+ T cells from blood. This chain links TRBV30 with TRBJ2-5; 13 nucleotides line up with TRBD2. The CDR3 region is CAWSGTSGSRETQYF. The CDR3, as DNA: TGTGCCTGGAGTGGGACTAGCGGGAGTAGGGAGACCCAGTACTTC. The entire variable domain, with the rest obtained from reference TRBV30 and TRBJ2-5, is as follows: SQTIHQWPATLVQPVGSPLSLECTVEGTSNPNLYWYRQAAGRGLQLLFYSVGIGQISSEVPQNLSASRPQDRQFILSSKKLLLSDSGFYLCAWSGTSGSRETQYFGPGTRLLVL.